The 5 T cell receptor beta chains in this list originate from one sample, sequenced in a study of cytomegalovirus exposure and HLA in healthy donors. Clones were read by immunoSEQ multiplex PCR, and TCRdb kept only the in-frame ones, dropping some. In the table there are 100,000 to 150,000 clones, about 90% of which are singletons. Sequencing used PBMCs. The receptor set was obtained from a woman younger than 35 in good health and CMV-seronegative.

The V and J genes are TRBV5-1 and TRBJ2-1; 7 bases are a match to TRBD1. Per germline, CDR1 SGHRS and CDR2 YFSETQ. The CDR3 spans 16 residues. V gave up 0 bases and J gave up 15 bases; unmatched junction bases: 18. CDR3 nucleotides: TGCGCCAGCAGCTTGGAAGGGCTAAATCCGGGACAGAACTTGTTCTTC. Translation: CASSLEGLNPGQNLFF.

The V and J genes are TRBV27 and TRBJ2-5; tentatively, D is TRBD2 (6 bases). CDR1 is MNHEY, CDR2 SMNVEV, per germline (reference sequence). The CDR3 is 22 amino acids. V lost 1 base and J 7 bases, leaving 37 bases between the germline ends. The CDR3, as DNA: TGTGCCAGCAGTTTATTCTGGGGCCCGGGCCGACACCCTACCGCCATGGGAGGGACCCAGTACTTC. Its translation is CASSLFWGPGRHPTAMGGTQYF.

V is TRBV5-5 and J is TRBJ2-1; D is perhaps TRBD2 (6 bases). Germline V gene sequence: CDR1 SGHKS, CDR2 YYEKEE (reference sequence). V lost 1 base to trimming and J lost 6 bases, with 11 bases between them. This CDR3 spans 14 amino acids. CDR3 sequence reads: CASSLRLGVNEQFF. The CDR3, as DNA: TGTGCCAGCAGCTTGAGACTAGGGGTCAATGAGCAGTTCTTC.

J is TRBJ2-1 and V is TRBV27, with D perhaps TRBD1 (5 bases). The germline V gene has CDR1 MNHEY and CDR2 SMNVEV (reference sequence). V gave up 2 bases and J gave up 9 bases, with 8 bases separating them. The CDR3 is made up of 12 amino acids. CDR3 bases: TGTGCCAGCAGTTTACAGGGATTTGAGCAGTTCTTC. Amino acids: CASSLQGFEQFF.

The CDR3 loop reads CAGGRTGTGTEAFF. The CDR3 DNA sequence: TGTGCCGGGGGAAGGACAGGGACGGGAACTGAAGCTTTCTTT. V usage is TRBV6-1 and J usage is TRBJ1-1, with TRBD1 matching over 8 bases. V was clipped by 11 bases and J by 5 bases; unmatched bases: 13. The CDR3 runs to 14 residues. CDR1 is MNHNS, CDR2 SASEGT, per germline.